This T cell receptor beta chain was found in a study of regulatory T cells in long-lasting Graves disease. Sample time point: persistent/refractory GD, antithyroid drugs over 5 years with positive TRAb. Preparation of the TCR library used RNA extracted from PBMCs. Around 8.2 milliliters of peripheral blood went into EDTA tubes. Library construction for TCR beta used iRepertoire HTBI primers and Arm-PCR of CDR3 regions. TCRdb re-called the multiplex PCR reads through MiXCR, storing one row per CDR3 protein. The sample lists over 450,000 distinct CDR3 sequences, roughly 21% occurring once. This clonotype was seen at least ten times. Its antigen is currently unknown. Notes on the study in general: With persistent disease, TRBV28, TRBJ1-2 and TRBJ2-5 were the favored segments. Newly diagnosed Graves' patients had higher TCR diversity than persistent ones. Fewer public clonotypes were shared by new patients (around 990) than by persistent patients (2,741).

Germline V CDR1 and CDR2: MNHEY, SMNVEV (reference sequence). The ends were cut back, 5 bases at V and 5 bases at J, with 15 bases in the middle. CDR3 size: 14 residues. This receptor was obtained from a female donor with Graves disease. The sample here was peripheral blood mononuclear cells (PBMCs), taken when the disease was refractory, from a patient treated with antithyroid drugs. The genes are TRBV27 and TRBJ1-1, with D possibly TRBD1 on 5 matching bases. The CDR3 DNA is TGTGCCAGCAGTGGGGGGAGGGGTGGTACTGAAGCTTTCTTT. Encoded protein: CASSGGRGGTEAFF.